This T cell receptor beta chain was retrieved from a study of prognosis after radiotherapy for stage I lung cancer. Two rounds of multiplex PCR amplified TCR beta CDR3 from genomic DNA. Primers were specific to each TRBV and TRBJ gene in first-round PCR. TCRdb re-called the multiplex PCR reads with MiXCR, one entry per CDR3 protein. The table shows fewer than 65,000 distinct CDR3 sequences, with less than 45% occurring only once. Findings of the study overall: There was no determination made of whether the expanded TCR clones were tumor-specific.

This clonotype was counted many times. Its target is unknown. J was trimmed by 10 bases and V by 0 bases; bases with no gene match: 4. CDR1 SGHRS and CDR2 YFSETQ come from the germline V gene. The CDR3 consists of 13 residues. The receptor's source is a donor aged 50 or older with non-small cell lung cancer. The V gene is TRBV5-1, the J gene TRBJ2-1; 7 bases map to TRBD1. Source: PBMCs, taken before or after stereotactic body radiation therapy (not recorded which). The CDR3 DNA follows: TGCGCCAGCAGCTTGGTGAGGGGGCGGGAGCAGTTCTTC. This gives the protein CASSLVRGREQFF.